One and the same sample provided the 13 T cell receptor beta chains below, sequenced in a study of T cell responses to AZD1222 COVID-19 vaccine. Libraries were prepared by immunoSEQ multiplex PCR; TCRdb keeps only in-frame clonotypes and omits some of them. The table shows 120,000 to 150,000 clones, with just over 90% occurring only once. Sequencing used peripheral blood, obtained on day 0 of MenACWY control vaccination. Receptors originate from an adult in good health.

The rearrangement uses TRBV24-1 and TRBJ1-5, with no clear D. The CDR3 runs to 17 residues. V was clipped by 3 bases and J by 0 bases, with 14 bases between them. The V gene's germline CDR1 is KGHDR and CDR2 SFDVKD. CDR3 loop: CATSDPFCWDSNQPQHF. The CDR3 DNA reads TGTGCCACCAGTGATCCGTTCTGCTGGGATAGCAATCAGCCCCAGCATTTT.

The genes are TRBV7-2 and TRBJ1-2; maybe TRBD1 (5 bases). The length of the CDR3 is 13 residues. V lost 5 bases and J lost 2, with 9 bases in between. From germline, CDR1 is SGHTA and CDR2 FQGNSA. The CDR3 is CASSEGPNYGYTF. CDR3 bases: TGTGCCAGCAGCGAGGGACCGAACTATGGCTACACCTTC.

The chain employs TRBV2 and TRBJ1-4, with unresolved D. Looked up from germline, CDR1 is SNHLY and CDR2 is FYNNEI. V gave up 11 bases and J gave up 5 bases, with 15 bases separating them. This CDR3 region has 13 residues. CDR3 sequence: CAAMRNTNEKLFF. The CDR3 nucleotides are TGTGCCGCCATGCGGAACACGAATGAAAAACTGTTTTTT.

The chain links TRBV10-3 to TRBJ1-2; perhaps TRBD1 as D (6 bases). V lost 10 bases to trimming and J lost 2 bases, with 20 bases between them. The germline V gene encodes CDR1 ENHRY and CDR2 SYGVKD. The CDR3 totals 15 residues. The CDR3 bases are TGTGCCAGCTCTAATTCCGGGACAACGAACTATGGCTACACCTTC. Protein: CASSNSGTTNYGYTF.

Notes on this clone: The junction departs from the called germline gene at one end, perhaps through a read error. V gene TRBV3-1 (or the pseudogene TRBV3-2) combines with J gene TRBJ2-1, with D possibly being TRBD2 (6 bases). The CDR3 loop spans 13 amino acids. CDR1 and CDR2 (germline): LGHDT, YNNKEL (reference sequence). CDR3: CASSQPKGGRRVF. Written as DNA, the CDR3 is TGTGCCAGCAGCCAACCTAAGGGAGGTCGGCGGGTCTTC.

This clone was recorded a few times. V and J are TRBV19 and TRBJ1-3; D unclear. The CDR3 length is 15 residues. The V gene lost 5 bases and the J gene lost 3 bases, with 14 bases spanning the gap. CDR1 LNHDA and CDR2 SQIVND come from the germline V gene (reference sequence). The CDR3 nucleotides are TGTGCCAGTAGTCCGATAGTGGCGATTGGAAACACCATATATTTT. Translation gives CASSPIVAIGNTIYF.

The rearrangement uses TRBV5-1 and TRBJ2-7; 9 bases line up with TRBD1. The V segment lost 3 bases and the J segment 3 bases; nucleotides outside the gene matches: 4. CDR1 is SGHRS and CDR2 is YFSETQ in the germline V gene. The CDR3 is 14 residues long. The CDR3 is CASSSGGQGYEQYF. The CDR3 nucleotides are TGCGCCAGCAGCTCCGGGGGACAGGGCTACGAGCAGTACTTC.

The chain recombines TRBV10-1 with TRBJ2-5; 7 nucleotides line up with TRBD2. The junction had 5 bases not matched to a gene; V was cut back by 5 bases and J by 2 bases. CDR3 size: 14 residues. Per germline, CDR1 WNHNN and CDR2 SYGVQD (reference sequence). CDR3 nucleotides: TGCGCCAGCAGTAGAGGAGCGGGACAAGAGACCCAGTACTTC. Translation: CASSRGAGQETQYF.

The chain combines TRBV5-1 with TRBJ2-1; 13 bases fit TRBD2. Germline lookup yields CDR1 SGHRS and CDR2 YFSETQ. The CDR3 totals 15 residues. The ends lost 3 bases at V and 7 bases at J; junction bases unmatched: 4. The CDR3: CASSSGLAGKNEQFF. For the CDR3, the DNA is TGCGCCAGCAGCTCGGGACTAGCGGGGAAGAATGAGCAGTTCTTC.

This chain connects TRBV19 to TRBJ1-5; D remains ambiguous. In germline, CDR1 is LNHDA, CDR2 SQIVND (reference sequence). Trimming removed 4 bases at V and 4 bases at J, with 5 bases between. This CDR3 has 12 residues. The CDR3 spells CASSKRNQPQHF. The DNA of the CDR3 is TGTGCCAGTAGTAAGCGAAATCAGCCCCAGCATTTT.

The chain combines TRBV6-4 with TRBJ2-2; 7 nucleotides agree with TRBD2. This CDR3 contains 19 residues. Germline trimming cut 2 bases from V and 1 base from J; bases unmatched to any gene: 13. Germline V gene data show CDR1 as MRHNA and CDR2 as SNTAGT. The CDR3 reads CASSDTPGASSGNTGELFF. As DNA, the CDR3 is TGTGCCAGCAGTGACACACCCGGGGCCTCTAGCGGGAACACCGGGGAGCTGTTTTTT.

The CDR3 reads CASRTDTNTEAFF. The DNA of the CDR3 is TGTGCCAGCAGGACCGACACGAACACTGAAGCTTTCTTT. This sequence joins TRBV12-3 or TRBV12-4 and TRBJ1-1, with D unresolved. The CDR3 loop spans 13 amino acids. Trimming removed 6 bases from V and 1 base from J, with 9 bases in between.

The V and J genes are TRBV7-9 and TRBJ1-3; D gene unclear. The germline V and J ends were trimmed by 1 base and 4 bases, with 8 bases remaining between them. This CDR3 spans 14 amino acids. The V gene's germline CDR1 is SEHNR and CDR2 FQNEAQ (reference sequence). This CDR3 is CASSLEGGGNTIYF. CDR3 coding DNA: TGTGCCAGCAGCTTAGAAGGAGGGGGAAACACCATATATTTT.